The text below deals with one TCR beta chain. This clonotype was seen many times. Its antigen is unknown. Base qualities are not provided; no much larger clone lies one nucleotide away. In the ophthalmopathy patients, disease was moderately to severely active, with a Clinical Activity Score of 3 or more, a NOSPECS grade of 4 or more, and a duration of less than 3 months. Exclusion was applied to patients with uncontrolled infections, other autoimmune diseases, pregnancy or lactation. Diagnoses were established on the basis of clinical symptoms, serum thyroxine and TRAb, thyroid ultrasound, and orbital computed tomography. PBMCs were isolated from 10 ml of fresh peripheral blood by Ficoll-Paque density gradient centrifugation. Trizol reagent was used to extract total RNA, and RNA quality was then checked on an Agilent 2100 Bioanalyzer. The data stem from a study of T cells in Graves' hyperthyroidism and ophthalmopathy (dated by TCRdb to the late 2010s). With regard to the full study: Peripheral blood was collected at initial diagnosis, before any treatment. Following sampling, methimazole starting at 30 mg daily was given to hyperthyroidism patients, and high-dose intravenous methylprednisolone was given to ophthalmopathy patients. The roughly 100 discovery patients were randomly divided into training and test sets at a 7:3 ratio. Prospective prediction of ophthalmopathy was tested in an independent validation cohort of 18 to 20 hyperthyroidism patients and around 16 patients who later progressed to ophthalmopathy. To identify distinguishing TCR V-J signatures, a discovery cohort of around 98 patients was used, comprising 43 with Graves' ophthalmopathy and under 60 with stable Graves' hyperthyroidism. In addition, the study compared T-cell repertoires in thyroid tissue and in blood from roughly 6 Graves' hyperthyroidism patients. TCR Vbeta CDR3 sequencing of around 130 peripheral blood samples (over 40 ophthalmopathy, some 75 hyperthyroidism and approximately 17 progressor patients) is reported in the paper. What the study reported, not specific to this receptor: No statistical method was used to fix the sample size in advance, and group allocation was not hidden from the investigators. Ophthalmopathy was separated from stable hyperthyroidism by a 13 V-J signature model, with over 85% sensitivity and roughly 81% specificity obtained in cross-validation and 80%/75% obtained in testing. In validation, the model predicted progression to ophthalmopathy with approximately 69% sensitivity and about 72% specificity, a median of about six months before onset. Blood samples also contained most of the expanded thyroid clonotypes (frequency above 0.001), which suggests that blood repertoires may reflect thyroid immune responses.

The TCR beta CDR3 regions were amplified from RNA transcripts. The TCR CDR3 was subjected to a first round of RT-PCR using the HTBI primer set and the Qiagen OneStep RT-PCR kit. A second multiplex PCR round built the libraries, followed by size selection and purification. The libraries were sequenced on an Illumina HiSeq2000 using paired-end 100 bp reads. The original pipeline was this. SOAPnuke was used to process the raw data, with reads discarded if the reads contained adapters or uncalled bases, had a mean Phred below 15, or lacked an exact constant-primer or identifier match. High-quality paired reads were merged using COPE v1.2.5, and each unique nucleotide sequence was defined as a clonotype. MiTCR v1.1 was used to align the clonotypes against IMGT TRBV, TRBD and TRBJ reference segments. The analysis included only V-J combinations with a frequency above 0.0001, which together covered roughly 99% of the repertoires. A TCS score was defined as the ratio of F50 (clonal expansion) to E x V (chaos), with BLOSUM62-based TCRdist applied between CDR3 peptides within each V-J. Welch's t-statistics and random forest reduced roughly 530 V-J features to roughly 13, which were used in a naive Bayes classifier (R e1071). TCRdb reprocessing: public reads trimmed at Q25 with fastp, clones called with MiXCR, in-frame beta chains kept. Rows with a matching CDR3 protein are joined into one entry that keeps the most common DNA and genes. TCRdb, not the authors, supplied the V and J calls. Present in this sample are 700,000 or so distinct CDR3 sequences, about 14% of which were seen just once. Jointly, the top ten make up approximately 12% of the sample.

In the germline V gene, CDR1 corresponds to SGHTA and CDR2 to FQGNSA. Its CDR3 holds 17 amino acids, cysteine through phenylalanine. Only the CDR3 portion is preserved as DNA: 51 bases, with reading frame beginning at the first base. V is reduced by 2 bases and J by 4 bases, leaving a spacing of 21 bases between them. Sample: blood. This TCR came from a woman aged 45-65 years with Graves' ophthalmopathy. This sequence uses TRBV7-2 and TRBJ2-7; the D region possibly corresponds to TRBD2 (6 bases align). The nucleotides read TGTGCCAGCAGCTTAAGGTCCCCGGGACTGGGAACATACGAGCAGTACTTC. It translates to CASSLRSPGLGTYEQYF. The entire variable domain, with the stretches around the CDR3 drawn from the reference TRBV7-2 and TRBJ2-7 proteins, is GAGVSQSPSNKVTEKGKDVELRCDPISGHTALYWYRQSLGQGLEFLIYFQGNSAPDKSGLPSDRFSAERTGGSVSTLTIQRTQQEDSAVYLCASSLRSPGLGTYEQYFGPGTRLTVT.